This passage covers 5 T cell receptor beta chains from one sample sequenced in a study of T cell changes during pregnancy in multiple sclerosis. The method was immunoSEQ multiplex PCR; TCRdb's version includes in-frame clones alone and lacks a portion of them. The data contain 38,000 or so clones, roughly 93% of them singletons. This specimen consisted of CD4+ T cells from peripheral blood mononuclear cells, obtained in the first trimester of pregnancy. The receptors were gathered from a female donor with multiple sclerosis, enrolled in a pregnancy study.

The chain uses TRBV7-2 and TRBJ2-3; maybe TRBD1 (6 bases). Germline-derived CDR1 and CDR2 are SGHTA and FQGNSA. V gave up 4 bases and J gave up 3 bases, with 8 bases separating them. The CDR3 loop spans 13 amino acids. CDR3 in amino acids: CASSYGQTDTQYF. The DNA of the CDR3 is TGTGCCAGCAGCTATGGACAGACAGATACGCAGTATTTT. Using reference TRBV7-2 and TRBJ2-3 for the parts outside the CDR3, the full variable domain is GAGVSQSPSNKVTEKGKDVELRCDPISGHTALYWYRQSLGQGLEFLIYFQGNSAPDKSGLPSDRFSAERTGGSVSTLTIQRTQQEDSAVYLCASSYGQTDTQYFGPGTRLTVL.

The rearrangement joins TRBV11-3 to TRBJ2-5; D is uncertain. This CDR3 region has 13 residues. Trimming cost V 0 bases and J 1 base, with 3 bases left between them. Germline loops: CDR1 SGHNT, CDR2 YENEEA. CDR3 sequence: CASSLESQETQYF. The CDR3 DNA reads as TGTGCCAGCAGCTTAGAGAGCCAAGAGACCCAGTACTTC.

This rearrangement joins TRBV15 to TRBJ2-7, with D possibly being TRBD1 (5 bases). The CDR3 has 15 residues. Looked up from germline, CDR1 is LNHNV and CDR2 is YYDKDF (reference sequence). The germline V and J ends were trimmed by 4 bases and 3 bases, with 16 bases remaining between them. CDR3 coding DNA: TGTGCCACCAGCATCAGGACACAGAGATACTACGAGCAGTACTTC. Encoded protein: CATSIRTQRYYEQYF.

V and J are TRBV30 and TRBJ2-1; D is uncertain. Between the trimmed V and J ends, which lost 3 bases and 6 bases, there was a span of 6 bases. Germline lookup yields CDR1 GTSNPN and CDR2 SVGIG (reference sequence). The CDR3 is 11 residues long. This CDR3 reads CAWSSINEQFF. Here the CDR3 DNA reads TGTGCCTGGAGCTCTATCAATGAGCAGTTCTTC.

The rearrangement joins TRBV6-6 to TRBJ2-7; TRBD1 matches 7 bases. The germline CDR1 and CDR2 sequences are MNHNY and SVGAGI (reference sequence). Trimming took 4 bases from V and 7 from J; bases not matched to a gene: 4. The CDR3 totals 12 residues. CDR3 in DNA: TGTGCCAGCAGTTTCAGACAGGGTGAGCAGTACTTC. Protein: CASSFRQGEQYF.